Shown below are 25 T cell receptor beta chains from a single sample sequenced in a study of cytomegalovirus exposure and HLA in healthy donors. The PCR employed 60 Vbeta primers together with 13 Jbeta primers. The method was immunoSEQ multiplex PCR; TCRdb's version includes in-frame clones alone and lacks a portion of them. This table has over 100,000 clones, roughly three quarters appearing once. Sequenced input: PBMCs. Source of these receptors: a woman aged 50 to 60 in good health and CMV-seropositive.

About this clone itself: Mismatch with germline at one junction end may stem from a read error. The V call is TRBV7-9, the J call TRBJ1-1, with a weak D call TRBD1 (5 bases). Looked up from germline, CDR1 is SEHNR and CDR2 is FQNEAQ (reference sequence). CDR3 length equals 15 residues. The CDR3 region is CSSSLAGGGATEAFF. The CDR3 region has the DNA TGTTCCAGCAGCTTAGCGGGGGGGGGAGCAACTGAAGCTTTCTTT.

The chain links TRBV29-1 to TRBJ2-7; 12 positions match TRBD1. V trimming: 4 bases; J trimming: 6 bases; junction bases outside the gene matches: 4. In germline, CDR1 is SQVTM, CDR2 ANQGSEA. This CDR3 contains 13 residues. CDR3 region: CSVARDRGLEQYF. The CDR3 nucleotides are TGCAGCGTTGCCAGGGACAGGGGGCTCGAGCAGTACTTC.

As for this clone: This specimen includes other DNA sequences encoding the same CDR3. The V gene is TRBV5-6, the J gene TRBJ2-1; possibly TRBD1 for D (5 bases). The V gene's germline CDR1 is SGHDT and CDR2 YYEEEE. The CDR3 length is 15 residues. V lost 2 bases to trimming and J lost 6 bases, with 15 bases between them. The DNA of the CDR3 is TGTGCCAGCAGCTTAACAGGTACAAACTTCAATGAGCAGTTCTTC. It translates to CASSLTGTNFNEQFF.

The rearrangement uses TRBV7-9 and TRBJ1-6; 7 bases align to TRBD1. This CDR3 spans 14 amino acids. The J segment lost 10 bases and the V segment lost 4 bases, leaving 7 bases of the junction unmatched. Germline CDR1 and CDR2: SEHNR and FQNEAQ (reference sequence). The CDR3 reads CASSSTGVESPLHF. Here the CDR3 DNA reads TGTGCCAGCAGCTCAACAGGGGTAGAATCACCCCTCCACTTT.

This clone appeared a single time. The chain recombines TRBV7-2 with TRBJ2-1, with 7 bases aligning to TRBD2. The CDR3 is made up of 15 amino acids. With 1 base clipped from V and 4 bases from J, the junction kept 4 bases outside the gene matches. The germline V gene encodes CDR1 SGHTA and CDR2 FQGNSA. The CDR3 here is CASSLGAGPYNEQFF. The CDR3, as DNA: TGTGCCAGCAGCTTAGGAGCGGGGCCTTACAATGAGCAGTTCTTC.

The V gene is TRBV4-3, the J gene TRBJ2-7; 8 bases are shared with TRBD1. The length of the CDR3 is 15 residues. Germline V lookup: CDR1 LGHNA, CDR2 YSLEER. V was pared by 5 bases and J by 2 bases, with 8 bases of the junction left unmatched. CDR3 residues: CASSYKDREAYEQYF. DNA of the CDR3: TGCGCCAGCAGCTATAAGGACAGGGAAGCCTACGAGCAGTACTTC.

The chain links TRBV7-2 to TRBJ2-1; 7 bases are shared with TRBD2. Germline assignment: CDR1 SGHTA and CDR2 FQGNSA. The trim removed 5 bases at V and 6 bases at J, leaving 13 bases unmatched. The CDR3 is made up of 16 amino acids. The CDR3 loop is CASSPRASGNFNEQFF. The CDR3 region has the DNA TGTGCCAGCAGCCCCCGGGCTAGCGGTAACTTCAATGAGCAGTTCTTC.

This clone was found once. This CDR3 is missing its conserved last phenylalanine or tryptophan, likely due to a read error. J is TRBJ2-7 and V is TRBV9; 9 bases match TRBD1. V lost 4 bases, J lost 4 bases, and 9 bases stayed unmatched. CDR3 size: 15 residues. Germline V gene lookup returns CDR1 SGDLS and CDR2 YYNGEE. CDR3 DNA: TGTGCCAGCAGCTTACTCGACAGGGGGATTTACGAGCAGTACATC. Translated: CASSLLDRGIYEQYI.

Concerning this clone itself: The identical CDR3 is also encoded by other nucleotide sequences in the sample. The V call is TRBV19, the J call TRBJ2-7; 14 nucleotides agree with TRBD2. The V gene end was trimmed by 3 bases and the J gene end by 6 bases; junction bases not matched to a gene: 4. CDR1 and CDR2 from the germline V gene are LNHDA and SQIVND (reference sequence). The CDR3 is 15 amino acids. The CDR3 bases are TGTGCCAGTAGTATCAGACTAGCGGGAGGGCCCGAGCAGTACTTC. It codes for CASSIRLAGGPEQYF.

The chain joins TRBV7-9 to TRBJ2-5; TRBD2 aligns across 11 bases. Looked up from germline, CDR1 is SEHNR and CDR2 is FQNEAQ (reference sequence). After removal of 3 bases from V and 2 bases from J, the junction contained 5 bases not matched to a gene. CDR3 length: 16 residues. For the CDR3, the DNA is TGTGCCAGCAGCTTTAGCGGGGGGGCGGTTCAAGAGACCCAGTACTTC. Encoded protein: CASSFSGGAVQETQYF.

This chain links TRBV7-9 with TRBJ1-1; D ambiguous. V gave up 5 bases and J gave up 3 bases, with 13 bases separating them. The germline gives CDR1 SEHNR, CDR2 FQNEAQ (reference sequence). The length of the CDR3 is 14 residues. CDR3 sequence reads: CASSGFGSHTEAFF. The CDR3 nucleotides are TGTGCCAGCAGCGGATTCGGGAGCCACACTGAAGCTTTCTTT.

The rearrangement uses TRBV5-1 and TRBJ1-1; weak D call: TRBD1 (5 bases). The germline CDR1 and CDR2 sequences are SGHRS and YFSETQ. The CDR3 runs 14 residues. Trimming pared 3 bases from V and 5 bases from J, leaving 14 bases between. The CDR3 DNA follows: TGCGCCAGCAGCTCCCTCGGGGCGGGAACTGAAGCTTTCTTT. Protein: CASSSLGAGTEAFF.

The genes are TRBV5-4 and TRBJ1-6; D remains ambiguous. V was trimmed by 2 bases and J by 11 bases, leaving 11 bases between them. Germline V gene data show CDR1 as SGHNT and CDR2 as YYREEE (reference sequence). The CDR3 has 13 residues. The CDR3 DNA follows: TGTGCCAGCAGCTTTGGGGAGGGAACACCCCTCCACTTT. This encodes CASSFGEGTPLHF.

The chain joins TRBV27 to TRBJ1-1, with D possibly being TRBD1 (5 bases). Germline-derived CDR1 and CDR2 are MNHEY and SMNVEV (reference sequence). Deletions cut 5 bases from V and 1 base from J, with 11 bases between. The CDR3 extends over 14 amino acids. The CDR3 protein is CASSPRQRNTEAFF. CDR3 sequence (DNA): TGTGCCAGCAGTCCCCGACAGAGGAACACTGAAGCTTTCTTT.

This clone turned up a few times. The V and J genes are TRBV7-6 and TRBJ2-1; possible D gene TRBD2, 5 bases. V lost 3 bases, J lost 4 bases, and 16 bases lay in between. Germline V gene lookup returns CDR1 SGHVS and CDR2 FNYEAQ. CDR3 size: 16 residues. The CDR3 reads CASSLGSPSGYNEQFF. As DNA, the CDR3 is TGTGCCAGCAGCTTGGGCTCCCCTTCGGGATACAATGAGCAGTTCTTC.

This clone was observed a few times. The chain is built from TRBV19 and TRBJ2-7, with TRBD1 identical over 8 bases. The V gene's germline CDR1 is LNHDA and CDR2 SQIVND (reference sequence). This CDR3 spans 13 amino acids. J was trimmed by 6 bases and V by 4 bases; bases with no gene match: 5. CDR3 coding DNA: TGTGCCAGTAGTAACGGACAGGGCTCCGAGCAGTACTTC. It encodes CASSNGQGSEQYF.

This clone was seen once. V gene TRBV27 combines with J gene TRBJ2-2; TRBD1 might be the D (5 bases). The CDR3 sequence is 15 residues long. With 4 bases removed from V and 2 bases from J, the gap between germline ends came to 11 bases. Germline V CDR1 and CDR2: MNHEY, SMNVEV (reference sequence). CDR3 residues: CASSSTARNTGELFF. The CDR3 DNA follows: TGTGCCAGCAGTTCGACAGCCCGAAACACCGGGGAGCTGTTTTTT.

This chain connects TRBV18 to TRBJ1-1; 11 nucleotides match TRBD1. CDR1 and CDR2 from the germline V gene are KGHSH and LQKENI. J was trimmed by 5 bases and V by 3 bases; bases with no gene match: 5. This CDR3 region has 15 residues. CDR3: CASSPGQGAGTEAFF. CDR3 nucleotides: TGTGCCAGCTCACCTGGACAGGGGGCGGGAACTGAAGCTTTCTTT. Supplemented by reference TRBV18 and TRBJ1-1, the full variable domain reads NAGVMQNPRHLVRRRGQEARLRCSPMKGHSHVYWYRQLPEEGLKFMVYLQKENIIDESGMPKERFSAEFPKEGPSILRIQQVVRGDSAAYFCASSPGQGAGTEAFFGQGTRLTVV.

This clone appeared a few times. The gene calls are TRBV10-3 and TRBJ1-4, with 8 bases that match TRBD1. Trimming took 0 bases from V and 5 from J; bases not matched to a gene: 2. The CDR3 totals 15 residues. Germline values: CDR1 ENHRY, CDR2 SYGVKD. CDR3: CAISESGQGNEKLFF. DNA of the CDR3: TGTGCCATCAGTGAGTCAGGACAGGGCAATGAAAAACTGTTTTTT.

CDR3: CASSLRGGSSEAFF. CDR3 in DNA: TGTGCCAGCAGCCTTCGGGGGGGAAGCTCTGAAGCTTTCTTT. This chain links TRBV5-6 with TRBJ1-1, with D maybe TRBD1 (5 bases). V lost 4 bases and J 6 bases, leaving 16 bases between the germline ends. The germline gives CDR1 SGHDT, CDR2 YYEEEE. CDR3 length: 14 amino acids.

V and J are TRBV2 and TRBJ1-2, with 7 positions matching TRBD1. V shed 4 bases, J shed 8 bases, and the junction held 7 bases outside the gene matches. CDR1 and CDR2 from the germline V gene are SNHLY and FYNNEI. The CDR3 is 13 residues long. The CDR3 loop reads CASSARQGRGYTF. CDR3 nucleotide sequence: TGTGCCAGCAGTGCCCGACAGGGACGGGGCTACACCTTC.

Only one count was recorded for this clone. CDR3 sequence (DNA): TGTGCCAGCAGTGTCACAGGGGGAGGTCTATACGAGCAGTACTTC. Protein sequence: CASSVTGGGLYEQYF. The V call is TRBV6-5, the J call TRBJ2-7; 8 bases map to TRBD1. From germline, CDR1 is MNHEY and CDR2 SVGAGI. This CDR3 spans 15 amino acids. J gave up 4 bases and V 5 bases, and 10 bases lay outside the gene matches.

The chain carries TRBV7-9 and TRBJ2-7, with 9 bases matching TRBD1. Germline-derived CDR1 and CDR2 are SEHNR and FQNEAQ (reference sequence). CDR3 length: 16 amino acids. J gave up 7 bases and V 6 bases, and 16 bases lay outside the gene matches. CDR3 sequence: CASSSGQGPRAKEQYF. The CDR3 DNA sequence: TGTGCCAGCAGTTCTGGACAGGGGCCACGCGCAAAGGAGCAGTACTTC.

This clone appeared a few times. This chain joins TRBV9 and TRBJ2-5; TRBD2 matches 15 bases. In germline, CDR1 is SGDLS, CDR2 YYNGEE. CDR3 length: 17 residues. J gave up 2 bases and V 0 bases, and 2 bases lay outside the gene matches. As DNA, the CDR3 is TGTGCCAGCAGCGTAGCGGGACTAGCGGGGGGACAAGAGACCCAGTACTTC. Its protein is CASSVAGLAGGQETQYF.

The chain couples TRBV9 to TRBJ2-2; D not certain. Trimming took 6 bases from V and 0 from J, leaving 12 bases between them. CDR1 is SGDLS and CDR2 is YYNGEE in the germline V gene. The CDR3 is made up of 15 amino acids. CDR3 DNA sequence: TGTGCCAGCACCCGTGGCCCATCGAACACCGGGGAGCTGTTTTTT. Its protein is CASTRGPSNTGELFF.